These 23 T cell receptor beta chains came from one sample sequenced in a study of human T cells and chemical hapten exposure. Noted time point: pre-sensitization, week 0. Treatment denoted: therapeutic diphenylcyclopropenone sensitization with weekly scalp DPC. MiXCR, applied by TCRdb to the RACE reads, yields one record per CDR3 protein. The table shows 95,000 to 150,000 distinct CDR3 sequences, with about 13% occurring only once. The source material was whole blood, sampled in connection with sensitization to the hapten diphenylcyclopropenone (DPC). Every receptor here comes from a woman aged 18-30 years with alopecia areata. Some clones in this sample may be carry-over from other donors' samples.

This clonotype appeared a few times. This sequence joins TRBV5-6 and TRBJ1-1; unclear D gene. This CDR3 is 15 amino acids long. Trimming took off 0 bases at V and 1 base at J, with 10 bases between the two ends. Germline CDR1 SGHDT, CDR2 YYEEEE. In DNA form, the CDR3 reads TGTGCCAGCAGCTTGGACCCAGACGGGAACACTGAAGCTTTCTTT. Its protein is CASSLDPDGNTEAFF.

This clonotype came up many times. The genes are TRBV29-1 and TRBJ1-2; maybe TRBD1 (5 bases). Trimming took off 5 bases at V and 5 bases at J, with 18 bases between the two ends. The V gene's germline CDR1 is SQVTM and CDR2 ANQGSEA. The CDR3 contains 14 residues. CDR3: CSVSDSPPLYGYTF. DNA of the CDR3: TGCAGCGTTTCAGACAGTCCCCCTCTATATGGCTACACCTTC.

This clonotype was found a few times. This sequence joins TRBV29-1 and TRBJ2-5; unclear D gene. CDR1 is SQVTM, CDR2 ANQGSEA, per germline. The CDR3 is 11 amino acids. The DNA for the CDR3 is TGCAGTGTAGGTTCCCAAGAGACCCAGTACTTC. Translating gives CSVGSQETQYF.

This clonotype was observed a handful of times. This chain links TRBV24-1 with TRBJ1-5; D is undetermined. The CDR3 length is 18 residues. The germline V gene has CDR1 KGHDR and CDR2 SFDVKD. Trimming removed 1 base at V and 5 bases at J, with 20 bases between. The CDR3 here is CATSDLKSPEKRHQPQHF. As DNA, the CDR3 is TGTGCCACCAGTGATTTAAAGTCCCCGGAAAAGCGCCATCAGCCCCAGCATTTT.

The genes are TRBV18 and TRBJ2-7; the match to TRBD1 covers 8 bases. V lost 3 bases, J lost 0 bases, and 10 bases stayed unmatched. This CDR3 is 17 amino acids long. CDR1 is KGHSH, CDR2 LQKENI, per germline. Here the CDR3 reads CASSPGPGQDISYEQYF. CDR3 nucleotides: TGTGCCAGCTCACCCGGTCCGGGACAGGACATCTCCTACGAGCAGTACTTC.

This clonotype has just a few counts. The chain combines TRBV9 with TRBJ1-2, with D unresolved. The V gene lost 1 base and the J gene lost 0 bases, with 10 bases spanning the gap. From germline, CDR1 is SGDLS and CDR2 YYNGEE. CDR3 length equals 15 residues. CDR3 residues: CASSVYAGANYGYTF. CDR3 nucleotide sequence: TGTGCCAGCAGCGTATATGCGGGAGCTAACTATGGCTACACCTTC.

In this sample, this clonotype turned up many times. This chain uses TRBV3-1 with TRBJ1-2; tentatively, D is TRBD1 (6 bases). The germline CDR1 and CDR2 sequences are LGHDT and YNNKEL (reference sequence). Trimming left V 4 bases short and J 8 bases short, with 14 bases between. The CDR3 spans 13 residues. CDR3 sequence: CASSLGHGRGYTF. The CDR3 DNA is TGTGCCAGCAGCCTGGGACACGGACGCGGCTACACCTTC.

This clonotype was recorded many times. The V call is TRBV4-1, the J call TRBJ1-4; D might be TRBD1 (5 bases). The germline CDR1 and CDR2 sequences are MGHRA and YSYEKL. V was shortened by 5 bases and J by 4 bases, with 17 bases between the two germline ends. The CDR3 sequence is 16 residues long. This CDR3 reads CASSEGPGRSNEKLFF. As DNA, the CDR3 is TGCGCCAGCAGCGAAGGTCCGGGACGGAGTAATGAAAAACTGTTTTTT.

J is TRBJ2-3 and V is TRBV12-5, with D perhaps TRBD1 (5 bases). This CDR3 spans 12 amino acids. Germline CDR1 reads LGHNT; CDR2 reads FRNRAP. The germline V and J ends were trimmed by 6 bases and 3 bases, with 7 bases remaining between them. The DNA of the CDR3 is TGTGCTAGTGGAAGGGGAACAGATACGCAGTATTTT. As protein: CASGRGTDTQYF. Complete variable domain (other parts from reference TRBV12-5 and TRBJ2-3): DARVTQTPRHKVTEMGQEVTMRCQPILGHNTVFWYRQTMMQGLELLAYFRNRAPLDDSGMPKDRFSAEMPDATLATLKIQPSEPRDSAVYFCASGRGTDTQYFGPGTRLTVL.

The chain carries TRBV27 and TRBJ2-7; D is uncertain. CDR1 and CDR2 (germline): MNHEY, SMNVEV (reference sequence). The V gene lost 5 bases and the J gene lost 4 bases, with 15 bases spanning the gap. This CDR3 comprises 14 residues. The CDR3 DNA sequence: TGTGCCAGCAGTCCCGCTGCACGGCTTTACGAGCAGTACTTC. It is translated as CASSPAARLYEQYF.

DNA of the CDR3: TGCGCCAGCAGCTTCTTAGCGGGGAACAATGAGCAGTTCTTC. It encodes CASSFLAGNNEQFF. V usage is TRBV5-1 and J usage is TRBJ2-1, with TRBD2 identical over 8 bases. Germline CDR1 is SGHRS and CDR2 is YFSETQ. The CDR3 covers 14 residues. V was pared by 2 bases and J by 5 bases, with 3 bases of the junction left unmatched.

This clonotype has a handful of counts. The chain uses TRBV20-1 and TRBJ1-1; D is unresolved. The V gene lost 5 bases and the J gene lost 3 bases, with 7 bases spanning the gap. Germline V gene data show CDR1 as DFQATT and CDR2 as SNEGSKA (reference sequence). This CDR3 comprises 11 residues. Here the CDR3 DNA reads TGCAGTGCTTCAGAGTACACTGAAGCTTTCTTT. This codes for CSASEYTEAFF.

CDR3 region: CASSATSNQETQYF. CDR3 DNA sequence: TGTGCCAGCAGTGCGACTAGCAACCAAGAGACCCAGTACTTC. The chain links TRBV25-1 to TRBJ2-5; 7 bases are a match to TRBD2. Germline V gene sequence: CDR1 MGHDK, CDR2 SYGVNS. V trimming: 4 bases; J trimming: 0 bases; junction bases outside the gene matches: 2. The CDR3 runs to 14 residues.

This clonotype came up many times. The chain couples TRBV27 to TRBJ2-7; perhaps TRBD1 as D (7 bases). Germline CDR1 and CDR2: MNHEY and SMNVEV (reference sequence). Deletions cut 4 bases from V and 3 bases from J, with 10 bases between. The CDR3 is made up of 13 amino acids. CDR3 in DNA: TGTGCCAGCAGTTACCAGGGGGGCTACGAGCAGTACTTC. As protein: CASSYQGGYEQYF.

This clonotype was found many times. V and J are TRBV28 and TRBJ2-5; TRBD1 matches 8 bases. Looked up from germline, CDR1 is MDHEN and CDR2 is SYDVKM. The CDR3 consists of 14 residues. Trimming took 3 bases from V and 5 from J; bases not matched to a gene: 5. In DNA form, the CDR3 reads TGTGCCAGCAGTTTCCAGGGGGCGGCGGAGACCCAGTACTTC. Protein product: CASSFQGAAETQYF.

This clonotype was counted only a few times. The gene calls are TRBV4-3 and TRBJ1-2; tentative D call: TRBD1 (6 bases). Germline lookup yields CDR1 LGHNA and CDR2 YSLEER. Trimming left V 2 bases short and J 3 bases short, with 7 bases between. CDR3 length equals 13 residues. Here the CDR3 reads CASSQQGHYGYTF. Written as DNA, the CDR3 is TGCGCCAGCAGCCAACAGGGGCACTATGGCTACACCTTC.

This sequence joins TRBV6-5 and TRBJ1-1; possible D gene TRBD1, 5 bases. CDR1 is MNHEY, CDR2 SVGAGI, per germline. The CDR3 extends over 13 amino acids. Deletions cut 5 bases from V and 3 bases from J, with 10 bases between. The CDR3: CASSPSGYTEAFF. The DNA of the CDR3 is TGTGCCAGCAGTCCCTCAGGGTACACTGAAGCTTTCTTT.

This clonotype was picked up many times. V gene TRBV28 combines with J gene TRBJ1-3; D is possibly TRBD1 (5 bases). The germline CDR1 and CDR2 sequences are MDHEN and SYDVKM. This CDR3 has 16 amino acids. V lost 3 bases and J 0 bases, leaving 12 bases between the germline ends. CDR3 amino acids: CASSFASTVSGNTIYF. In nucleotides, the CDR3 is TGTGCCAGCAGTTTCGCCTCGACAGTCTCTGGAAACACCATATATTTT.

There are a few counts of this clonotype. V and J are TRBV4-3 and TRBJ2-7, with D possibly being TRBD2 (5 bases). The CDR3 totals 14 residues. The ends were cut back, 6 bases at V and 6 bases at J, with 18 bases in the middle. The germline CDR1 and CDR2 sequences are LGHNA and YSLEER. The CDR3 reads CASSPTRGLREQYF. The CDR3 DNA follows: TGCGCCAGCAGTCCAACTCGGGGATTACGCGAGCAGTACTTC.

This clonotype occurred a few times. The CDR3 loop reads CASSQDSSFLGRGYTF. CDR3 coding DNA: TGTGCCAGCAGCCAAGACTCGTCCTTTCTAGGCCGGGGCTACACCTTC. The V and J genes are TRBV4-2 and TRBJ1-2; D is uncertain. Germline V gene lookup returns CDR1 LGHNA and CDR2 YNFKEQ. The V and J ends lost 0 bases and 8 bases respectively, with 19 bases between them. This CDR3 has 16 amino acids.

The sample holds a few counts of this clonotype. This chain links TRBV19 with TRBJ1-1; D not certain. This CDR3 region has 15 residues. The germline CDR1 and CDR2 sequences are LNHDA and SQIVND (reference sequence). V was clipped by 6 bases and J by 3 bases, with 17 bases between them. CDR3 loop: CASSTPGYPDTEAFF. CDR3 in DNA: TGTGCCAGTAGCACCCCTGGGTACCCGGACACTGAAGCTTTCTTT.

This clonotype was detected a few times. CDR3 nucleotides: TGTGCCAGCAGCGTAGGCAGGAGCACAGATACGCAGTATTTT. It is translated as CASSVGRSTDTQYF. This sequence joins TRBV9 and TRBJ2-3; D ambiguous. This CDR3 contains 14 residues. Germline V gene sequence: CDR1 SGDLS, CDR2 YYNGEE. With 0 bases removed from V and 0 bases from J, the gap between germline ends came to 5 bases.

The rearrangement joins TRBV6-5 to TRBJ2-7, with unresolved D. The CDR3 has 16 amino acids. V lost 2 bases, J lost 3 bases, and 17 bases lay in between. Germline-derived CDR1 and CDR2 are MNHEY and SVGAGI. The CDR3 here is CASSYGLRVSLYEQYF. The CDR3 DNA is TGTGCCAGCAGTTACGGTCTCCGGGTTTCCCTCTACGAGCAGTACTTC.